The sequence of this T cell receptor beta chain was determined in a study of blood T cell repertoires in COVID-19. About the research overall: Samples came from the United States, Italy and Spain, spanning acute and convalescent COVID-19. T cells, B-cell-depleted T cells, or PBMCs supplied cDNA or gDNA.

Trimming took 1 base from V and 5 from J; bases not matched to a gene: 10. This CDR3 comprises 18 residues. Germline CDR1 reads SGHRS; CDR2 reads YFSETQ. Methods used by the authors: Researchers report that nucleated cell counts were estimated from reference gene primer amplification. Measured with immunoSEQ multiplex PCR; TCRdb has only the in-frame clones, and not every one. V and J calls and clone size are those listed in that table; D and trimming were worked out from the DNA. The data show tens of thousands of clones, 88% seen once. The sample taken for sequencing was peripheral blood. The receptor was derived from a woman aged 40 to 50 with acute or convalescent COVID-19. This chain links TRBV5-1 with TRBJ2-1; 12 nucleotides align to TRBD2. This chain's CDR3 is CASSLTSGRQTTHNEQFF. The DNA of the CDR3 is TGCGCCAGCAGCTTGACTAGCGGGAGGCAGACAACCCACAATGAGCAGTTCTTC.